This T cell receptor (beta chain) came from a study of T cells in Graves' hyperthyroidism and ophthalmopathy. Overall study findings and caveats: Blood also contained most expanded thyroid clonotypes above 0.001.

Amplified TCR beta CDR3 regions came from RNA transcripts. When the TCR CDR3 underwent first-round RT-PCR, the HTBI primer set was used. TCRdb fed the multiplex PCR reads into MiXCR, producing one record per CDR3 protein. The data hold around 540,000 distinct CDR3 sequences, with roughly 16% observed a single time. Germline V gives CDR1 SNHLY, CDR2 FYNNEI. This CDR3 is 16 amino acids long. Duration under 3 months, a NOSPECS grade of at least 4, and a Clinical Activity Score of at least 3 characterized the ophthalmopathy patients. Diagnoses were established using clinical symptoms, serum thyroxine and TRAb, thyroid ultrasound and orbital computed tomography. PBMCs stemmed from about 9.5 ml fresh peripheral blood. This clonotype appeared many times. Its antigen is undetermined. Relative to the germline gene, one junction end is altered; a read error may explain this.

The rearrangement links TRBV2 to TRBJ1-3; maybe TRBD1 (6 bases). Sequenced input: blood. The clonotype originates from a woman in her twenties or thirties with Graves' ophthalmopathy. Here the CDR3 reads CASKSPMGHSGDTIYF. CDR3 bases: TGTGCGTCGAAAAGTCCAATGGGACACAGTGGAGACACCATATATTTT.